This T cell receptor (beta chain) was identified during a study of blood T cell repertoires in COVID-19. Repertoires were generated with immunoSEQ multiplex PCR, while TCRdb's copy carries only in-frame clones and drops some. The table lists 130,000 or so clones, around nine tenths of them singletons. It was during active infection that Seattle patients were enrolled and then longitudinally followed. CDR1 SGDLS and CDR2 YYNGEE come from the germline V gene. The CDR3 covers 15 residues. V shed 3 bases, J shed 6 bases, and the junction held 4 bases outside the gene matches. The TCR originated in a woman in her seventies with COVID-19, enrolled during active disease. J is TRBJ1-5 and V is TRBV9; the match to TRBD1 covers 12 bases. Sequencing was performed on peripheral blood. This CDR3 reads CASSGGTGGFQPQHF. CDR3 bases: TGTGCCAGCAGCGGAGGGACAGGGGGCTTTCAGCCCCAGCATTTT.